This TCR beta chain was captured in a study of CD8+ T cells in alopecia areata. Study-level background: The drug, tofacitinib, lasted 6 to 18 months, followed by 6 months off drug. Study-level points and caveats: Mice showed clearer TCR sharing than patients did, a gap that was possibly HLA-related. An increase in clonality over normal scalp was evident in lesional scalp, especially alopecia totalis/universalis. Alphabeta T cells residing in normal skin are also sequenced in scalp samples.

On this clone: As yet, its antigen is unknown.

Germline-derived CDR1 and CDR2 are MGHRA and YSYEKL. Trimming removed 0 bases from V and 1 base from J, with 6 bases in between. There are 15 residues in the CDR3. Following extraction, RNA underwent reverse transcription to cDNA, which served as the sequencing template. TCRdb's copy holds only in-frame clones and misses some; the assay was immunoSEQ multiplex PCR. The table lists more than 90,000 clones, less than 45% of them singletons, with approximately 2.8% in the top ten. The chain couples TRBV4-1 to TRBJ2-2; the D is unclear. Source material: CD4+ T cells sorted from blood. This sequence originates from a human donor with alopecia areata. CDR3 amino acids: CASSQDPGNTGELFF. The CDR3 DNA follows: TGCGCCAGCAGCCAAGATCCAGGGAACACCGGGGAGCTGTTTTTT.